Detailed here is one T cell receptor beta chain. These data are taken from a study of memory CD4+ T cells and cytomegalovirus serostatus. The protocol was immunoSEQ multiplex PCR, while the TCRdb copy is restricted to in-frame clones and leaves out a portion. This repertoire shows more than 45,000 clones, about 81% found once; its top ten account for around 1%. Single viable CD3+CD4+CD8-CD45RO+ cells were sorted as the memory CD4+ T cells. Serum IgG to CMV pp150, pp28, p38 and p52 defined serostatus. Sequenced sample: memory CD4+ T cells from blood. The sequence was obtained from an adult in good health and CMV-seronegative.

The CDR3 nucleotides read TGTGCCAGCAGTCCCTCTCAAGAGAGGGGGACCCAGTACTTC. It codes for CASSPSQERGTQYF. The rearrangement uses TRBV28 and TRBJ2-5; possibly TRBD1 or TRBD2 for D (5 bases each). This CDR3 has 14 amino acids. With 5 bases removed from V and 7 bases from J, the gap between germline ends came to 17 bases. Germline lookup yields CDR1 MDHEN and CDR2 SYDVKM.